One and the same sample provided the 5 T cell receptor beta chains below, sequenced in a study of human T cells and chemical hapten exposure (dated by TCRdb to the early 2020s). Preparation of the library involved RACE. TCRdb names NextSeq 500 as the instrument used. TCRdb passed the public sequencing reads through fastp at Q25 and MiXCR, retaining productive beta sequences. Rows are unified per CDR3 protein, each entry keeping the most common DNA and genes. This sample gives tens of thousands of distinct CDR3 sequences in total; about a tenth of them show up just once. Of the sample, about an eighth falls within the top ten clones. This specimen's time point label, per the study, means: patch test 1, 2 weeks after DPC sensitization. The treatment or condition label here, explained by the study, means: therapeutic diphenylcyclopropenone sensitization with weekly scalp DPC. Source: whole blood, taken in connection with sensitization to the hapten diphenylcyclopropenone (DPC). The source is a woman in her 40s with alopecia areata. Some clones in this sample may be carry-over from other donors' samples.

The chain combines TRBV7-9 with TRBJ1-2, with a tentative D call TRBD1 (5 bases). V lost 5 bases, J lost 2 bases, and 9 bases lay in between. Looked up from germline, CDR1 is SEHNR and CDR2 is FQNEAQ (reference sequence). This CDR3 is 13 amino acids long. This CDR3 is CASSHDRNYGYTF. The CDR3 DNA sequence: TGTGCCAGCAGCCATGACAGAAACTATGGCTACACCTTC.

This sequence joins TRBV4-2 and TRBJ1-2, with 7 bases lining up with TRBD1. Per the germline V gene, CDR1 is LGHNA and CDR2 is YNFKEQ. This CDR3 is 15 amino acids long. After removal of 2 bases from V and 5 bases from J, the junction contained 8 bases not matched to a gene. DNA of the CDR3: TGTGCCAGCAGCCAAAGCCTCCAGGGACAGTATGGCTACACCTTC. Its protein product is CASSQSLQGQYGYTF.

The sample holds many counts of this clonotype. The J gene is TRBJ2-2, the V gene TRBV16, with unresolved D. The CDR3 has 14 amino acids. V lost 4 bases and J lost 0, with 6 bases in between. Germline V gene sequence: CDR1 KGHSY, CDR2 FQNENV. CDR3 bases: TGTGCCAGCAGCCGGGGTGCGAACACCGGGGAGCTGTTTTTT. This gives the protein CASSRGANTGELFF.

In this sample, this clonotype turned up many times. The rearrangement links TRBV19 to TRBJ2-7; 7 positions agree with TRBD1. Losses at the gene ends were 6 bases for V and 11 bases for J; bases not matched to a gene: 13. Germline V gene lookup returns CDR1 LNHDA and CDR2 SQIVND (reference sequence). This CDR3 spans 13 amino acids. The CDR3 sequence: CASSAAATDRKYF. For the CDR3, the DNA is TGTGCCAGTAGCGCGGCTGCGACGGACAGGAAGTACTTC.

This clonotype came up many times. CDR3 in amino acids: CASSRALAGGQDTQYF. The CDR3 region has the DNA TGTGCCAGCAGTCGGGCTTTAGCGGGGGGGCAAGATACGCAGTATTTT. The V call is TRBV11-2, the J call TRBJ2-3; 11 nucleotides align to TRBD2. Germline V gene data show CDR1 as SGHAT and CDR2 as FQNNGV. After removal of 6 bases from V and 5 bases from J, the junction contained 10 bases not matched to a gene. The CDR3 is made up of 16 amino acids. The entire variable domain, with the rest obtained from reference TRBV11-2 and TRBJ2-3, is as follows: EAGVAQSPRYKIIEKRQSVAFWCNPISGHATLYWYQQILGQGPKLLIQFQNNGVVDDSQLPKDRFSAERLKGVDSTLKIQPAKLEDSAVYLCASSRALAGGQDTQYFGPGTRLTVL.